The 26 T cell receptor beta chains in this list originate from one sample, sequenced in a study of T cells in pancreatic ductal adenocarcinoma. Selected pancreatic ductal adenocarcinoma patients had undergone surgery without neoadjuvant therapy. The table came from immunoSEQ multiplex PCR; TCRdb's copy has only in-frame clones and leaves some out. Among some 5,000 clones listed, roughly three quarters were seen once. The sequencing input was pancreatic tumor tissue. Receptors originate from a human donor with pancreatic ductal adenocarcinoma. The donor label of this sample is uncertain.

In nucleotides, the CDR3 is TGTGCCAGCACCGCCGGACAGGGGAGGTTTAGGGGCTACACCTTC. Translating it yields CASTAGQGRFRGYTF. The gene calls are TRBV27 and TRBJ1-2, with 9 bases that match TRBD1. Germline CDR1 reads MNHEY; CDR2 reads SMNVEV (reference sequence). Germline trimming cut 7 bases from V and 8 bases from J; bases unmatched to any gene: 14. The CDR3 spans 15 residues.

The gene calls are TRBV6-1 and TRBJ2-5; TRBD1 aligns across 8 bases. The J segment lost 4 bases and the V segment lost 5 bases, leaving 9 bases of the junction unmatched. The CDR3 runs to 15 residues. Germline loops: CDR1 MNHNS, CDR2 SASEGT. CDR3 protein: CASSRDPGGIETQYF. The CDR3 coding sequence is TGTGCCAGCAGTAGGGATCCAGGGGGCATAGAGACCCAGTACTTC.

The chain recombines TRBV5-1 with TRBJ1-1; TRBD1 aligns across 12 bases. The CDR3 has 16 residues. Looked up from germline, CDR1 is SGHRS and CDR2 is YFSETQ. The ends lost 3 bases at V and 5 bases at J; junction bases unmatched: 8. The CDR3, as DNA: TGCGCCAGCAGCTCCATCCGGGACAGGGGGCTTACTGAAGCTTTCTTT. Amino acids: CASSSIRDRGLTEAFF.

The rearrangement uses TRBV11-2 and TRBJ2-2; 8 positions match TRBD1. Germline CDR1 SGHAT, CDR2 FQNNGV. The V segment lost 1 base and the J segment 1 base; nucleotides outside the gene matches: 8. The length of the CDR3 is 18 residues. The CDR3 DNA reads TGTGCCAGCAGCTTAGTCGGCAGGGGGCGGGTGAACACCGGGGAGCTGTTTTTT. Translated, it gives CASSLVGRGRVNTGELFF.

The J gene is TRBJ2-7, the V gene TRBV19; the D gene is possibly TRBD1 (5 bases). This CDR3 has 14 amino acids. CDR1 is LNHDA and CDR2 is SQIVND in the germline V gene (reference sequence). The V end lost 3 bases, the J end lost 2 bases, and 11 bases lay between the germline ends. The CDR3 DNA reads TGTGCCAGTAGTATCGGGCCAGGGACCTACGAGCAGTACTTC. Translation: CASSIGPGTYEQYF.

V and J are TRBV5-1 and TRBJ1-1; D unclear. This CDR3 region has 12 residues. With 1 base removed from V and 7 bases from J, the gap between germline ends came to 8 bases. Germline values: CDR1 SGHRS, CDR2 YFSETQ. CDR3 bases: TGCGCCAGCAGCTTGTCTCAATTTGAAGCTTTCTTT. Protein sequence: CASSLSQFEAFF.

The rearrangement joins TRBV5-1 to TRBJ2-5, with 7 bases fitting TRBD1. J gave up 3 bases and V 7 bases, and 12 bases lay outside the gene matches. The CDR3 length is 15 residues. Germline assignment: CDR1 SGHRS and CDR2 YFSETQ. The CDR3 loop reads CASATSGTAEETQYF. CDR3 sequence (DNA): TGCGCCAGCGCAACTTCCGGGACAGCTGAAGAGACCCAGTACTTC. The full variable domain, rest sourced from reference TRBV5-1 and TRBJ2-5, is KAGVTQTPRYLIKTRGQQVTLSCSPISGHRSVSWYQQTPGQGLQFLFEYFSETQRNKGNFPGRFSGRQFSNSRSEMNVSTLELGDSALYLCASATSGTAEETQYFGPGTRLLVL.

This chain connects TRBV4-1 to TRBJ2-2, with TRBD2 as a possible D gene (6 bases). V was trimmed by 0 bases and J by 8 bases, leaving 13 bases between them. CDR3 length: 15 residues. Germline CDR1 is MGHRA and CDR2 is YSYEKL. This CDR3 is CASSQDAGPWGELFF. As DNA, the CDR3 is TGCGCCAGCAGCCAAGATGCGGGGCCCTGGGGGGAGCTGTTTTTT.

The V gene is TRBV6-7, the J gene TRBJ2-6; D not resolved. TRBV6-7 is an open reading frame, and its role is uncertain. V lost 2 bases and J lost 5, with 16 bases in between. CDR3 size: 17 residues. The CDR3 nucleotides are TGTGCCAGCAGTTACACAAAGCGTCAAAGTCGGGCCAACGTCCTGACTTTC. The encoded protein is CASSYTKRQSRANVLTF.

This chain uses TRBV19 with TRBJ2-3; 8 nucleotides agree with TRBD1. Germline CDR1 is LNHDA and CDR2 is SQIVND (reference sequence). V lost 4 bases, J lost 4 bases, and 10 bases stayed unmatched. This CDR3 has 16 amino acids. CDR3 DNA: TGTGCCAGTAGTACCCGGGACAGGCTCGCGGCAGATACGCAGTATTTT. This translates into CASSTRDRLAADTQYF.

The rearrangement joins TRBV28 to TRBJ2-7; D may be TRBD1 (6 bases). The CDR3 spans 17 residues. Deletions cut 6 bases from V and 0 bases from J, with 21 bases between. Germline CDR1 reads MDHEN; CDR2 reads SYDVKM. The CDR3 loop is CASSLGSTTGFSYEQYF. Here the CDR3 DNA reads TGTGCCAGCAGCTTAGGATCAACGACAGGTTTCTCCTACGAGCAGTACTTC.

The chain carries TRBV5-1 and TRBJ2-1, with TRBD1 as a possible D gene (6 bases). Germline lookup yields CDR1 SGHRS and CDR2 YFSETQ. The CDR3 has 16 amino acids. V gave up 0 bases and J gave up 7 bases, with 17 bases separating them. The CDR3 here is CASSLDLRAGANEQFF. DNA of the CDR3: TGCGCCAGCAGCTTGGACCTAAGAGCAGGGGCGAATGAGCAGTTCTTC.

The V and J genes are TRBV2 and TRBJ2-3; 8 bases agree with TRBD2. With V trimmed by 2 bases and J by 1 base, 8 bases remained unmatched. The CDR3 spans 17 residues. CDR1 and CDR2 from the germline V gene are SNHLY and FYNNEI. The CDR3 nucleotides are TGTGCCAGCAGTGAACCGGGACTAGTGTGGGGCACAGATACGCAGTATTTT. Encoded protein: CASSEPGLVWGTDTQYF.

This clone was picked up one time. V usage is TRBV21-1 and J usage is TRBJ1-1. TRBV21-1 is recorded as a pseudogene. The CDR3 covers 14 residues. The CDR3 protein is CASSRGGTDTEAFF. CDR3 bases: TGTGCCAGCAGCCGGGGGGGGACAGACACTGAAGCTTTCTTT.

The chain combines TRBV4-3 with TRBJ2-3, with 7 bases matching TRBD1. J gave up 6 bases and V 0 bases, and 12 bases lay outside the gene matches. The CDR3 totals 17 residues. Germline lookup yields CDR1 LGHNA and CDR2 YSLEER. CDR3 nucleotides: TGCGCCAGCAGCCAAGACCTAGGGGGCGCGACTTCGGATACGCAGTATTTT. Translated, it gives CASSQDLGGATSDTQYF.

The rearrangement joins TRBV7-9 to TRBJ2-5; 7 nucleotides agree with TRBD2. The CDR3 loop spans 16 amino acids. CDR1 SEHNR and CDR2 FQNEAQ come from the germline V gene (reference sequence). V trimming: 1 base; J trimming: 5 bases; junction bases outside the gene matches: 10. The CDR3 protein is CASSLGPGEGPETQYF. Here the CDR3 DNA reads TGTGCCAGCAGCTTAGGCCCGGGGGAGGGCCCGGAGACCCAGTACTTC. The full variable domain, completed using reference TRBV7-9 and TRBJ2-5, is DTGVSQNPRHKITKRGQNVTFRCDPISEHNRLYWYRQTLGQGPEFLTYFQNEAQLEKSRLLSDRFSAERPKGSFSTLEIQRTEQGDSAMYLCASSLGPGEGPETQYFGPGTRLLVL.

V gene TRBV6-5 combines with J gene TRBJ1-1; D remains ambiguous. The CDR3 has 15 residues. V lost 2 bases and J lost 6, with 16 bases in between. Germline CDR1 reads MNHEY; CDR2 reads SVGAGI. The CDR3 loop is CASSYRSGFGAEAFF. The CDR3 nucleotides read TGTGCCAGCAGTTACCGGTCGGGTTTTGGGGCTGAAGCTTTCTTT.

The rearrangement joins TRBV7-2 to TRBJ1-5; 9 positions agree with TRBD1. Trimming at V came to 1 base and at J to 9 bases, leaving 10 bases not matched to a gene. Germline assignment: CDR1 SGHTA and CDR2 FQGNSA. The CDR3 is made up of 16 amino acids. The CDR3 spells CASSLGRDRAMGPQHF. The CDR3 DNA sequence: TGTGCCAGCAGCTTAGGGAGGGACAGGGCGATGGGGCCCCAGCATTTT. Based on the CDR3 plus reference TRBV7-2 and TRBJ1-5, the full variable domain is GAGVSQSPSNKVTEKGKDVELRCDPISGHTALYWYRQSLGQGLEFLIYFQGNSAPDKSGLPSDRFSAERTGGSVSTLTIQRTQQEDSAVYLCASSLGRDRAMGPQHFGDGTRLSIL.

The sample holds a few counts of this clone. The CDR3 nucleotides read TGTGCCAGCAGTGAAGCGCCGCCGGCAGGGGCTTTCTTT. Translation: CASSEAPPAGAFF. The J gene is TRBJ1-1, the V gene TRBV2, with a possible D match to TRBD1 (5 bases). CDR1 and CDR2 (germline): SNHLY, FYNNEI. This CDR3 spans 13 amino acids. The ends were cut back, 0 bases at V and 11 bases at J, with 13 bases in the middle.

J is TRBJ1-5 and V is TRBV5-4; 9 bases are shared with TRBD1. The CDR3 is 15 amino acids. The V and J ends lost 0 bases and 6 bases, in that order; junction bases with no gene match: 4. Germline-derived CDR1 and CDR2 are SGHNT and YYREEE (reference sequence). The chain's CDR3 is CASSLDRGRIQPQHF. CDR3 nucleotide sequence: TGTGCCAGCAGCTTGGACAGGGGGCGCATTCAGCCCCAGCATTTT.

Only one count was recorded for this clone. The chain recombines TRBV11-3 with TRBJ1-2, with D perhaps matching TRBD1 (6 bases). This CDR3 contains 12 residues. V dropped 0 bases and J dropped 7 bases, with 6 bases sitting between them. The germline V gene has CDR1 SGHNT and CDR2 YENEEA. In DNA form, the CDR3 reads TGTGCCAGCAGCTTAGACAGGGGTGGCTACACCTTC. Residues: CASSLDRGGYTF.

CDR3 nucleotide sequence: TGTGCCAGCAGCTTAGTACACAGGCCGTACTCCTACGAGCAGTACTTC. The encoded protein is CASSLVHRPYSYEQYF. The chain uses TRBV11-3 and TRBJ2-7; D might be TRBD1 (5 bases). The germline CDR1 and CDR2 sequences are SGHNT and YENEEA. The CDR3 has 16 amino acids. V lost 1 base to trimming and J lost 0 bases, with 13 bases between them.

This clone has a single count. The V and J genes are TRBV7-3 and TRBJ2-1; 7 bases are a match to TRBD1. Trimming cost V 1 base and J 4 bases; bases outside gene matches: 7. Germline V gives CDR1 SGHTA, CDR2 FQGTGA. The CDR3 loop spans 16 amino acids. The CDR3 DNA reads TGTGCCAGCAGCTTAATGGGGGCAGGGGGTTACAATGAGCAGTTCTTC. It specifies CASSLMGAGGYNEQFF.

The chain employs TRBV19 and TRBJ1-2; D is perhaps TRBD1 (5 bases). Germline V gives CDR1 LNHDA, CDR2 SQIVND (reference sequence). This CDR3 is built from 17 residues. The V end was cut by 4 bases, the J end by 4 bases, with 22 bases between. As DNA, the CDR3 is TGTGCCAGTAGTACCCCCCGGCAGGGTGGGGAGGTCTATGGCTACACCTTC. Its translation is CASSTPRQGGEVYGYTF.

About this clone: Other DNA sequences in the same sample also yield this CDR3. V usage is TRBV9 and J usage is TRBJ2-3, with 10 positions matching TRBD2. The germline CDR1 and CDR2 sequences are SGDLS and YYNGEE. There are 16 residues in the CDR3. Trimming took 3 bases from V and 4 from J; bases not matched to a gene: 8. CDR3 loop: CASSEGLALISDTQYF. Here the CDR3 DNA reads TGTGCCAGCAGCGAGGGACTAGCGTTAATTTCAGATACGCAGTATTTT. Combining the CDR3 with reference TRBV9 and TRBJ2-3 gives the whole variable domain DSGVTQTPKHLITATGQRVTLRCSPRSGDLSVYWYQQSLDQGLQFLIQYYNGEERAKGNILERFSAQQFPDLHSELNLSSLELGDSALYFCASSEGLALISDTQYFGPGTRLTVL.

The chain uses TRBV11-1 and TRBJ2-1, with 9 bases lining up with TRBD1. CDR1 and CDR2 (germline): SGHAT, FQDESV (reference sequence). The CDR3 length is 15 residues. The V and J ends lost 3 bases and 3 bases, in that order; junction bases with no gene match: 3. The CDR3 DNA is TGTGCCAGCAGCTTCGGGACAGGGATCTACAATGAGCAGTTCTTC. Amino acids: CASSFGTGIYNEQFF.